This entry lists 5 T cell receptor beta chains sequenced from one sample in a study of T cell responses to AZD1222 COVID-19 vaccine. Data came from immunoSEQ multiplex PCR; TCRdb stores just in-frame clones and leaves some out. The repertoire holds tens of thousands of clones, around nine tenths seen once, with 4% to 6% in the top ten. The source material was peripheral blood, sampled on day 0 of MenACWY control vaccination. These receptors all come from an adult in good health.

The rearrangement joins TRBV28 to TRBJ1-5; no firm D call. The ends were cut back, 3 bases at V and 4 bases at J, with 28 bases in the middle. This CDR3 is built from 20 residues. Per the germline V gene, CDR1 is MDHEN and CDR2 is SYDVKM. CDR3 DNA sequence: TGTGCCAGCAGTTTGATCTTAGGCACCCAGAGGGCTAAATCAAATCAGCCCCAGCATTTT. Translation gives CASSLILGTQRAKSNQPQHF.

This sequence joins TRBV28 and TRBJ1-1; tentative D call: TRBD1 (6 bases). Per the germline V gene, CDR1 is MDHEN and CDR2 is SYDVKM. This CDR3 has 14 residues. The germline V and J ends were trimmed by 3 bases and 6 bases, with 14 bases remaining between them. CDR3 DNA sequence: TGTGCCAGCAGTTTTCCCCAGGGGATCGCTGAAGCTTTCTTT. This encodes CASSFPQGIAEAFF.

As DNA, the CDR3 is TGCGCCAGCAGCTTGACAGGGGTCCTCTCTGGAAACACCATATATTTT. Translating it yields CASSLTGVLSGNTIYF. The chain combines TRBV5-1 with TRBJ1-3; 7 bases map to TRBD1. The CDR3 contains 16 residues. Trimming cost V 1 base and J 0 bases; bases outside gene matches: 4. Germline V gives CDR1 SGHRS, CDR2 YFSETQ. The full variable domain, in which reference TRBV5-1 and TRBJ1-3 provide the parts outside the CDR3, is KAGVTQTPRYLIKTRGQQVTLSCSPISGHRSVSWYQQTPGQGLQFLFEYFSETQRNKGNFPGRFSGRQFSNSRSEMNVSTLELGDSALYLCASSLTGVLSGNTIYFGEGSWLTVV.

The chain uses TRBV5-4 and TRBJ1-6, with D perhaps matching TRBD1 (5 bases). Trimming stripped 0 bases from V and 3 bases from J, with 7 bases between. This CDR3 comprises 15 residues. Per the germline V gene, CDR1 is SGHNT and CDR2 is YYREEE (reference sequence). DNA for the CDR3: TGTGCCAGCAGCTTGGGGGGGGACTATAATTCACCCCTCCACTTT. This sequence encodes CASSLGGDYNSPLHF. Supplemented by reference TRBV5-4 and TRBJ1-6, the full variable domain reads ETGVTQSPTHLIKTRGQQVTLRCSSQSGHNTVSWYQQALGQGPQFIFQYYREEENGRGNFPPRFSGLQFPNYSSELNVNALELDDSALYLCASSLGGDYNSPLHFGNGTRLTVT.

The V and J genes are TRBV19 and TRBJ2-1; no firm D call. Germline V gives CDR1 LNHDA, CDR2 SQIVND (reference sequence). The ends were cut back, 6 bases at V and 3 bases at J, with 6 bases in the middle. The length of the CDR3 is 12 residues. Written as DNA, the CDR3 is TGTGCCAGTAGCCGTTACTACAATGAGCAGTTCTTC. As protein: CASSRYYNEQFF.